This T cell receptor beta chain was sequenced for a study of graft-versus-host responses after intestinal transplantation. Study-wide context: Each of the recipients got a multivisceral, liver-intestinal, or isolated intestinal transplant.

Some clones are missing from TCRdb's copy, which holds only in-frame ones; the method was immunoSEQ multiplex PCR. The data contain around 100,000 clones, roughly 93% of them singletons. V gave up 7 bases and J gave up 8 bases, with 24 bases separating them. CDR1 is GTSNPN and CDR2 is SVGIG in the germline V gene (reference sequence). The CDR3 spans 15 residues. In regard to this clone: The antigen is undetermined.

This rearrangement joins TRBV30 to TRBJ1-3, with D unresolved. The sequencing used unstimulated CD8+ T cells sorted from spleen or lymph node cells, collected before intestinal transplant. The origin of this receptor is a human donor who received an intestinal transplant. The chain's CDR3 is CASDKVIGSVDTIYF. The CDR3 DNA follows: TGTGCCTCAGACAAAGTCATAGGGAGTGTGGACACCATATATTTT. Complete variable domain (other parts from reference TRBV30 and TRBJ1-3): SQTIHQWPATLVQPVGSPLSLECTVEGTSNPNLYWYRQAAGRGLQLLFYSVGIGQISSEVPQNLSASRPQDRQFILSSKKLLLSDSGFYLCASDKVIGSVDTIYFGEGSWLTVV.